These T cell receptor beta chains were read from a single sample in a study of T cell repertoires in ileal Crohn's disease. Repertoires were generated with immunoSEQ multiplex PCR, while TCRdb's copy carries only in-frame clones and drops some. Here the sample spans some 1,200 clones, 85% being singletons. The sample was ileal tissue. All receptors come from an adult with Crohn's disease. The CDR3 runs from the conserved cysteine through the conserved F or W. The order of the fields is J gene, D gene, V gene, clone size, CDR3 protein, CDR3 DNA. D genes are given only for firm matches. Part of the rows lack a size; the others show once, few, many or a class for expanded clones.

>TRBJ2-7|TRBD1|TRBV7-4|-
CASSNRDRGRVQYF
TGTGCCAGCAGCAACCGGGACAGGGGGCGGGTGCAGTACTTC
>TRBJ1-6|-|TRBV30|-
CAWTRDSSYNSPLHF
TGTGCCTGGACCAGGGACTCCTCCTATAATTCACCCCTCCACTTT
>TRBJ2-2|TRBD2|TRBV6-7|-
CAGSGLAGAQNTGELFF
TGTGCCGGTTCGGGACTAGCGGGGGCGCAGAACACCGGGGAGCTGTTTTTT
>TRBJ2-7|-|TRBV6-1|once
CASRLGANLYEQYF
TGTGCCAGCAGGCTGGGGGCGAATCTCTACGAGCAGTACTTC
>TRBJ1-5|-|TRBV27|-
CASSYAGFNQPQHF
TGTGCCAGCAGTTATGCAGGGTTTAATCAGCCCCAGCATTTT
>TRBJ2-2|-|TRBV6-5|-
CASLGDTGELFF
TGTGCCAGCCTAGGGGACACCGGGGAGCTGTTTTTT
>TRBJ1-1|TRBD1|TRBV30|-
CAWRGTGTLAFF
TGTGCCTGGAGAGGGACAGGGACTTTGGCTTTCTTT
>TRBJ2-7|TRBD2|TRBV27|few
CASWGGDSYEQYF
TGTGCCAGTTGGGGAGGGGACTCCTACGAGCAGTACTTC
>TRBJ1-2|-|TRBV28|-
CASNHGGATPNYGYTF
TGTGCCAGCAACCATGGAGGGGCGACCCCTAACTATGGCTACACCTTC
>TRBJ2-3|TRBD2|TRBV6-4|-
CASSDSTSGDTDTQYF
TGTGCCAGCAGTGACTCGACTAGCGGGGATACAGATACGCAGTATTTT
>TRBJ2-3|-|TRBV11-2|-
CASSLVPPGHSTDTQYF
TGTGCCAGCAGCTTAGTCCCCCCGGGACATAGCACAGATACGCAGTATTTT
>TRBJ1-4|TRBD1|TRBV7-9|-
CASSRDRGRVNEKLFF
TGTGCCAGCAGCAGGGACAGGGGGCGGGTTAATGAAAAACTGTTTTTT
>TRBJ1-1|-|TRBV11-1|-
CASSFGRGGTEAFF
TGTGCCAGCAGCTTCGGCAGGGGTGGGACTGAAGCTTTCTTT
>TRBJ2-2|TRBD1|TRBV11-2|-
CASSLSRDRVDGELFF
TGTGCCAGCAGCTTGTCCCGGGACAGGGTAGATGGGGAGCTGTTTTTT
>TRBJ2-5|-|TRBV30|-
CAWTGIETQYF
TGTGCCTGGACAGGGATAGAGACCCAGTACTTC
>TRBJ1-4|TRBD1|TRBV19|-
CASAMTGANEKLFF
TGTGCCAGCGCCATGACAGGGGCTAATGAAAAACTGTTTTTT
>TRBJ2-4|-|TRBV18|-
CASSLRRQARVAKNIQYF
TGTGCCAGCTCACTCCGTCGACAGGCCCGTGTAGCCAAAAACATTCAGTACTTC
>TRBJ2-2|TRBD2|TRBV4-1|-
CASSPGLAGGYGGELFF
TGCGCCAGCAGCCCCGGACTAGCGGGGGGGTACGGCGGGGAGCTGTTTTTT
>TRBJ2-7|TRBD2|TRBV5-1|-
CASSARGSGATYEQYF
TGCGCCAGCAGCGCGAGGGGTAGCGGGGCGACCTACGAGCAGTACTTC
>TRBJ2-7|TRBD1|TRBV30|-
CAWSAGQGKVEQYF
TGTGCCTGGAGTGCAGGACAGGGTAAGGTCGAGCAGTACTTC
>TRBJ1-2|-|TRBV28|-
CASSRSGDGYTF
TGTGCCAGCAGCCGGTCGGGAGATGGCTACACCTTC
>TRBJ1-4|-|TRBV15|-
CATSRDSIRDFREKLFF
TGTGCCACCAGCAGAGATTCCATCCGGGACTTCCGGGAAAAACTGTTTTTT
>TRBJ2-2|TRBD2|TRBV30|once
CAWSGLAGEVGGELFF
TGTGCCTGGAGCGGCCTAGCGGGGGAGGTTGGCGGGGAGCTGTTTTTT
>TRBJ2-1|TRBD1|TRBV6-5|few
CASAWTGRNEQFF
TGTGCCAGCGCCTGGACAGGGCGGAATGAGCAGTTCTTC
>TRBJ2-7|TRBD1|TRBV6-1|few
CASRDSAYEQYF
TGTGCCAGCCGGGACAGCGCTTACGAGCAGTACTTC
>TRBJ2-3|-|TRBV19|-
CASSIDHGGSTDTQYF
TGTGCCAGTAGTATAGATCACGGCGGCAGCACAGATACGCAGTATTTT